This is a list of T cell receptor beta chains from one sample in a study of graft-versus-host responses after intestinal transplantation. This table comes from immunoSEQ multiplex PCR, and its TCRdb copy is limited to in-frame clones, with some not included. Found here are about 8,600 clones, approximately 33% of them singletons; the top ten hold just over 5%. Sequenced material: alloreactive CD4+ T cells from a mixed lymphocyte reaction culture, taken before intestinal transplant. These receptors originate from a human patient who received an intestinal transplant. Each CDR3 is given with its conserved first and last residue. D genes are given only for firm matches. Size is omitted from some rows. Given values are once, few, many or a class for expanded clones.

V: TRBV5-1; J: TRBJ2-3; size: medium-sized; D: -; CDR3: CASSLGGDTQYF; DNA: TGCGCCAGCAGCTTAGGGGGAGATACGCAGTATTTT
V: TRBV4-1; J: TRBJ1-2; size: medium-sized; D: TRBD1; CDR3: CASSPQGAGGYTF; DNA: TGCGCCAGCAGCCCCCAGGGGGCAGGGGGCTACACCTTC
V: TRBV5-1; J: TRBJ2-3; size: -; D: -; CDR3: CASSPEGLQDTQYF; DNA: TGCGCCAGCAGCCCGGAGGGTCTCCAAGATACGCAGTATTTT
V: TRBV6-1; J: TRBJ2-7; size: -; D: TRBD2; CDR3: CASSVGLTYEQYF; DNA: TGTGCCAGCAGTGTGGGACTAACCTACGAGCAGTACTTC
V: TRBV10-2; J: TRBJ2-1; size: -; D: -; CDR3: CASSDPSGVGNNEQFF; DNA: TGCGCCAGCAGTGACCCGAGCGGAGTAGGGAACAATGAGCAGTTCTTC
V: TRBV5-6; J: TRBJ2-1; size: -; D: -; CDR3: CASSLGLNEQFF; DNA: TGTGCCAGCAGCTTGGGGCTCAATGAGCAGTTCTTC
V: TRBV19; J: TRBJ1-5; size: -; D: -; CDR3: CASSIDRSTGTYSNQPQHF; DNA: TGTGCCAGTAGTATAGATCGTTCTACAGGAACGTATAGCAATCAGCCCCAGCATTTT
V: TRBV5-4; J: TRBJ2-7; size: few; D: TRBD1; CDR3: CASSRIGQGDYEQYF; DNA: TGTGCCAGCAGCCGCATTGGACAGGGCGACTACGAGCAGTACTTC
V: TRBV11-2; J: TRBJ2-1; size: -; D: -; CDR3: CASSVSGRSYNEQFF; DNA: TGTGCCAGCAGCGTTAGCGGACGCTCCTACAATGAGCAGTTCTTC
V: TRBV2; J: TRBJ2-2; size: -; D: -; CDR3: CASRGRDTGELFF; DNA: TGTGCCAGCAGAGGGCGGGACACCGGGGAGCTGTTTTTT
V: TRBV7-8; J: TRBJ2-4; size: -; D: TRBD1; CDR3: CASSQGTVKNIQYF; DNA: TGTGCCAGCAGCCAAGGGACAGTGAAAAACATTCAGTACTTC
V: TRBV7-8; J: TRBJ1-5; size: -; D: -; CDR3: CASSRARQNRQPQHF; DNA: TGTGCCAGCAGCCGCGCCCGACAAAATCGTCAGCCCCAGCATTTT
V: TRBV2; J: TRBJ2-1; size: few; D: TRBD2; CDR3: CASRSAGGVYNEQFF; DNA: TGTGCCAGCAGATCGGCGGGGGGTGTCTACAATGAGCAGTTCTTC
V: TRBV7-3; J: TRBJ2-1; size: -; D: -; CDR3: CASSLITAGEQFF; DNA: TGTGCCAGCAGCTTAATCACGGCGGGTGAGCAGTTCTTC
V: TRBV11-2; J: TRBJ2-7; size: -; D: -; CDR3: CASSKPGSPYEQYF; DNA: TGTGCCAGCAGCAAACCCGGGAGCCCCTACGAGCAGTACTTC